One sample yielded the 23 T cell receptor beta chains listed below, sequenced in a study of early T cells in non-severe SARS-CoV-2 infection. TCRdb reprocessed the 5' RACE reads with MiXCR, giving one entry per CDR3 protein. The table lists approximately 64,000 distinct CDR3 sequences, 20% of them singletons, with about 15% in the top ten. The starting material was whole blood, obtained at baseline. These receptors were collected from an adult who was a healthcare worker with PCR-confirmed SARS-CoV-2 infection or an uninfected control (not recorded which).

At least ten counts were recorded for this clonotype. This rearrangement joins TRBV15 to TRBJ1-1; TRBD1 matches at 7 bases. The CDR3 contains 14 residues. Per germline, CDR1 LNHNV and CDR2 YYDKDF (reference sequence). Germline trimming cut 5 bases from V and 3 bases from J; bases unmatched to any gene: 6. The chain's CDR3 is CATSGPQGDTEAFF. Written as DNA, the CDR3 is TGTGCCACCAGCGGTCCCCAGGGGGACACTGAAGCTTTCTTT.

This clonotype came up a few times. The chain has TRBV20-1 and TRBJ1-1, with 9 bases fitting TRBD1. This CDR3 has 14 residues. The germline V gene encodes CDR1 DFQATT and CDR2 SNEGSKA (reference sequence). J was trimmed by 6 bases and V by 4 bases; bases with no gene match: 9. The DNA for the CDR3 is TGCAGTGCTATTACCGGGACAGGGAAGGCTGAAGCTTTCTTT. Encoded protein: CSAITGTGKAEAFF.

In this sample, this clonotype turned up a few times. This rearrangement joins TRBV20-1 to TRBJ1-1; D is undetermined. V was shortened by 0 bases and J by 0 bases, with 8 bases between the two germline ends. CDR3 length: 14 amino acids. Per germline, CDR1 DFQATT and CDR2 SNEGSKA (reference sequence). The CDR3 loop reads CSARDGGMNTEAFF. The CDR3 DNA reads as TGCAGTGCTAGAGATGGTGGAATGAACACTGAAGCTTTCTTT.

This clonotype was seen ten or more times. The rearrangement joins TRBV10-3 to TRBJ2-3, with 9 bases fitting TRBD1. In germline, CDR1 is ENHRY, CDR2 SYGVKD. V lost 6 bases, J lost 6 bases, and 4 bases stayed unmatched. The CDR3 totals 13 residues. The CDR3 bases are TGTGCCATCAGCAGACAGGGGGATGATACGCAGTATTTT. This translates into CAISRQGDDTQYF.

This clonotype came up a few times. The rearrangement joins TRBV7-9 to TRBJ1-1; perhaps TRBD1 as D (5 bases). This CDR3 has 13 residues. V gave up 6 bases and J gave up 3 bases, with 11 bases separating them. Per the germline V gene, CDR1 is SEHNR and CDR2 is FQNEAQ (reference sequence). CDR3 amino acids: CASSQGFDTEAFF. The CDR3, as DNA: TGTGCCAGCAGTCAGGGTTTCGACACTGAAGCTTTCTTT.

The chain recombines TRBV5-1 with TRBJ2-6; D may correspond to TRBD1 or TRBD2 (5 bases each). Germline V lookup: CDR1 SGHRS, CDR2 YFSETQ. There are 16 residues in the CDR3. V was cut by 7 bases and J by 4 bases, with 18 bases left in between. CDR3 sequence reads: CASERGDQPGANVLTF. CDR3 bases: TGCGCCAGCGAGAGGGGAGACCAGCCCGGGGCCAACGTCCTGACTTTC.

This sequence joins TRBV6-5 and TRBJ2-6; perhaps TRBD1 as D (5 bases). The V gene lost 2 bases and the J gene lost 1 base, with 9 bases spanning the gap. CDR1 is MNHEY and CDR2 is SVGAGI in the germline V gene. The length of the CDR3 is 16 residues. The CDR3 DNA reads TGTGCCAGCAGTTACGGGGCAGAATCTGGGGCCAACGTCCTGACTTTC. As protein: CASSYGAESGANVLTF.

A few counts support this clonotype. The chain couples TRBV4-2 to TRBJ1-5; TRBD1 is a possible D gene (5 bases). V was trimmed by 0 bases and J by 2 bases, leaving 14 bases between them. This CDR3 spans 17 amino acids. Germline values: CDR1 LGHNA, CDR2 YNFKEQ. Here the CDR3 reads CASSQEGEGPGNQPQHF. CDR3 sequence (DNA): TGTGCCAGCAGCCAAGAGGGGGAGGGCCCAGGCAATCAGCCCCAGCATTTT.

This chain joins TRBV14 and TRBJ1-1; 7 bases are shared with TRBD1. The germline V gene has CDR1 SGHDN and CDR2 FVKESK. The CDR3 covers 14 residues. The ends lost 0 bases at V and 10 bases at J; junction bases unmatched: 8. The CDR3 coding sequence is TGTGCCAGCAGCCAAGAGATTGGGGGACAGTCAGCTTTCTTT. Translation gives CASSQEIGGQSAFF.

This clonotype appeared a few times. The genes are TRBV20-1 and TRBJ2-5; the match to TRBD2 covers 8 bases. There are 15 residues in the CDR3. Trimming cost V 0 bases and J 2 bases; bases outside gene matches: 5. Germline V gene sequence: CDR1 DFQATT, CDR2 SNEGSKA (reference sequence). In nucleotides, the CDR3 is TGCAGTGCTAGAGATCTGGCGGGGGGACAAGAGACCCAGTACTTC. It is translated as CSARDLAGGQETQYF.

The table lists this clonotype with many counts. The gene calls are TRBV7-9 and TRBJ2-1; D may be TRBD1 or TRBD2 (5 bases each). The germline V gene encodes CDR1 SEHNR and CDR2 FQNEAQ (reference sequence). This CDR3 contains 15 residues. V lost 3 bases and J lost 10, with 19 bases in between. For the CDR3, the DNA is TGTGCCAGCAGCTTGAGGGGCCCCACACAACACGAGCAGTTCTTC. It is translated as CASSLRGPTQHEQFF.

The CDR3 sequence: CATSRAGTEELRQYF. The CDR3 bases are TGTGCCACCAGCAGAGCCGGGACGGAAGAACTGAGGCAGTACTTC. This chain connects TRBV15 to TRBJ2-7, with D perhaps given as TRBD1 or TRBD2 (5 bases each). This CDR3 region has 15 residues. V lost 1 base and J lost 9, with 19 bases in between. Looked up from germline, CDR1 is LNHNV and CDR2 is YYDKDF (reference sequence).

In nucleotides, the CDR3 is TGTGCCACCAGCAGGGGCGGGACAGGCCATACGCAGTATTTT. Protein sequence: CATSRGGTGHTQYF. The rearrangement joins TRBV15 to TRBJ2-3, with 8 bases identical to TRBD1. The CDR3 consists of 14 residues. The trim removed 3 bases at V and 7 bases at J, leaving 6 bases unmatched. Germline V CDR1 and CDR2: LNHNV, YYDKDF (reference sequence).

This clonotype was seen ten or more times. The chain carries TRBV27 and TRBJ1-5, with D uncertain. Germline V gives CDR1 MNHEY, CDR2 SMNVEV (reference sequence). V was shortened by 4 bases and J by 3 bases, with 4 bases between the two germline ends. The length of the CDR3 is 12 residues. CDR3 region: CASSSNNQPQHF. As DNA, the CDR3 is TGTGCCAGCAGTTCCAACAATCAGCCCCAGCATTTT.

This clonotype was picked up a small number of times. The chain is built from TRBV15 and TRBJ2-5; D tentatively reads TRBD1 or TRBD2 (7 bases each). The germline V gene has CDR1 LNHNV and CDR2 YYDKDF (reference sequence). This CDR3 has 14 amino acids. The V end was cut by 3 bases, the J end by 7 bases, with 15 bases between. The CDR3 DNA is TGTGCCACCAGCAGGCTCAGGGGGGAGGGGACCCAGTACTTC. Amino acid sequence: CATSRLRGEGTQYF.

The chain recombines TRBV5-4 with TRBJ2-2, with a weak D call TRBD1 (5 bases). Germline CDR1 reads SGHNT; CDR2 reads YYREEE (reference sequence). CDR3 length equals 16 residues. Between the trimmed V and J ends, which lost 1 base and 4 bases, there was a span of 14 bases. The CDR3 coding sequence is TGTGCCAGCAGCTTGAAGTCGTCTGGGGCCACCGGGGAGCTGTTTTTT. Protein: CASSLKSSGATGELFF.

This clonotype has a handful of counts. This chain uses TRBV2 with TRBJ2-1; 10 nucleotides match TRBD2. CDR3 length: 16 residues. Germline values: CDR1 SNHLY, CDR2 FYNNEI. Unmatched junction bases numbered 8, after V lost 6 bases and J lost 3 bases. CDR3 DNA sequence: TGTGCCAGCAGGGATCTAGCGGGGGCCGACTACAATGAGCAGTTCTTC. Translating gives CASRDLAGADYNEQFF.

This clonotype occurred a few times. The chain links TRBV2 to TRBJ2-2; D unresolved. The CDR3 has 12 amino acids. The germline V gene has CDR1 SNHLY and CDR2 FYNNEI. V lost 7 bases and J lost 3, with 6 bases in between. The CDR3 loop is CASTPDTGELFF. In DNA, the CDR3 is TGTGCCAGCACCCCCGACACCGGGGAGCTGTTTTTT.

The rearrangement joins TRBV6-1 to TRBJ2-5, with 11 bases matching TRBD2. In germline, CDR1 is MNHNS, CDR2 SASEGT. CDR3 size: 14 residues. The trim removed 5 bases at V and 3 bases at J, leaving 2 bases unmatched. In DNA, the CDR3 is TGTGCCAGCAGTTGGGGACTAGCGGAAGAGACCCAGTACTTC. Protein: CASSWGLAEETQYF.

This clonotype occurred a few times. The chain combines TRBV9 with TRBJ2-5; D may match TRBD1 or TRBD2 (6 bases each). This CDR3 comprises 15 residues. From germline, CDR1 is SGDLS and CDR2 YYNGEE. Trimming cost V 3 bases and J 4 bases, with 16 bases left between them. CDR3 bases: TGTGCCAGCAGCGGAGGGGGGTCGGAGGGAGAGACCCAGTACTTC. The encoded protein is CASSGGGSEGETQYF.

This chain joins TRBV10-1 and TRBJ2-7; the D is unclear. Trimming shortened V by 2 bases and J by 0 bases, and 5 bases separated the two germline ends. The germline CDR1 and CDR2 sequences are WNHNN and SYGVQD (reference sequence). This CDR3 is built from 13 residues. CDR3 sequence reads: CASSEADSYEQYF. In DNA form, the CDR3 reads TGCGCCAGCAGTGAGGCAGACTCCTACGAGCAGTACTTC.

The chain recombines TRBV4-1 with TRBJ2-1; D is possibly TRBD2 (7 bases). Per the germline V gene, CDR1 is MGHRA and CDR2 is YSYEKL. The V and J ends lost 4 bases and 8 bases respectively, with 12 bases between them. The CDR3 covers 13 residues. The CDR3 reads CASSPRGGDEQFF. CDR3 coding DNA: TGCGCCAGCAGCCCGAGGGGGGGAGATGAGCAGTTCTTC.

The chain combines TRBV10-3 with TRBJ2-6; tentatively, D is TRBD2 (5 bases). Per the germline V gene, CDR1 is ENHRY and CDR2 is SYGVKD. The CDR3 totals 14 residues. With 10 bases removed from V and 0 bases from J, the gap between germline ends came to 10 bases. The CDR3 sequence is CATGVDSGANVLTF. The CDR3 bases are TGTGCCACCGGGGTGGACTCTGGGGCCAACGTCCTGACTTTC.